What follows describes a single T cell receptor beta chain. As yet, its antigen is unknown. PCR used 60 Vbeta primers and 13 Jbeta primers. Sequenced by immunoSEQ multiplex PCR; TCRdb stores in-frame clones only, minus some. The table gives over 40,000 clones; the top ten clones make up about 2% of it. The sample comes from a study of cytomegalovirus exposure and HLA in healthy donors. Everyone who donated was a healthy bone marrow donor. Findings of the study overall: Researchers catalogued about 160 TCR beta chains as cytomegalovirus-associated.

The CDR3 spans 15 residues. The V gene's germline CDR1 is SGHTA and CDR2 FQGTGA. V lost 5 bases, J lost 3 bases, and 5 bases stayed unmatched. Input material: PBMCs. The chain is built from TRBV7-3 and TRBJ1-1; 11 bases line up with TRBD1. This sequence originates from a woman between 40 and 55 years old in good health and CMV-seronegative. CDR3 nucleotides: TGTGCCAGCAGCCAAACGGGACAGGGGGACACTGAAGCTTTCTTT. Residues: CASSQTGQGDTEAFF.